This T cell receptor beta chain was sequenced for a study of CD8+CD57+ T cells in acquired aplastic anemia. In this sample, this clonotype turned up many times. It was patients with CD8+CD57+ cell expansion by flow cytometry who were chosen for sequencing. V gave up 6 bases and J gave up 0 bases, with 11 bases separating them. The CDR3 is made up of 13 amino acids. CDR1 and CDR2 from the germline V gene are DFQATT and SNEGSKA (reference sequence). It was genomic DNA that served as the template for profiling TCR beta VDJ and CDR3. TCRdb ran MiXCR on the reads and lists one entry per CDR3 protein. The table lists approximately 470,000 distinct CDR3 sequences, approximately 32% of them singletons.

This receptor was obtained from a human donor with aplastic anemia. V gene TRBV20-1 combines with J gene TRBJ1-2; tentative D call: TRBD1 (5 bases). The sequenced sample consisted of sorted CD4+, CD8+, or CD8+CD57+ T cells (not recorded which) from PBMCs. In DNA, the CDR3 is TGCAGTGCACCGACAGTTTCTAACTATGGCTACACCTTC. Protein sequence: CSAPTVSNYGYTF.